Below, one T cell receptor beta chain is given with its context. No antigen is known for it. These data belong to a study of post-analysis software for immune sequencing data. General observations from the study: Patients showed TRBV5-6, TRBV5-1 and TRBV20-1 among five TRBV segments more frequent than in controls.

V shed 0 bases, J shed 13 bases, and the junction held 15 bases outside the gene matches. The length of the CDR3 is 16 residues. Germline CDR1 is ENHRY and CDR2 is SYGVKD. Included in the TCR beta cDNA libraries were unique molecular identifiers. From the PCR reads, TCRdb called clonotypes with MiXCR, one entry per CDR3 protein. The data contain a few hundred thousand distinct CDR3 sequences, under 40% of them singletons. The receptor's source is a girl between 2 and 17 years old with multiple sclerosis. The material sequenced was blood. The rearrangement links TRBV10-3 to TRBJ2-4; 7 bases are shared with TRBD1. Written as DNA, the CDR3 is TGTGCCATCAGTGAGTCCGAGACAGGGTTTTACAATGAGCAGTACTTC. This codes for CAISESETGFYNEQYF.